This entry lists 29 T cell receptor beta chains sequenced from one sample in a study of shared clonotypes between healthy human individuals. Here immunoSEQ multiplex PCR was the method, and the copy in TCRdb shows in-frame clones only, minus some. This sample yields over a million clones, of which around 75% are seen a single time; over 1.3% belongs to the top ten. Source material: memory CD4+ T cells sorted from blood. Subset reported: CD45RA-negative fraction. These receptors originate from a man younger than 30 in good health.

The chain combines TRBV30 with TRBJ1-1; 8 bases map to TRBD1. Germline lookup yields CDR1 GTSNPN and CDR2 SVGIG (reference sequence). Trimming took 4 bases from V and 5 from J; bases not matched to a gene: 15. This CDR3 has 16 amino acids. The CDR3 DNA sequence: TGTGCCTGGACCCCGGACAGGGTTATTTTGTGGACTGAAGCTTTCTTT. Its translation is CAWTPDRVILWTEAFF.

CDR3 sequence: CASSPVAGGTDTQYF. In DNA, the CDR3 is TGTGCCAGCAGCCCGGTGGCGGGGGGCACAGATACGCAGTATTTT. The rearrangement links TRBV7-3 to TRBJ2-3, with 7 bases aligning to TRBD2. Losses at the gene ends were 5 bases for V and 1 base for J; bases not matched to a gene: 6. This CDR3 is built from 15 residues. The V gene's germline CDR1 is SGHTA and CDR2 FQGTGA.

V is TRBV11-3 and J is TRBJ2-5; the D call may be TRBD1 or TRBD2 (5 bases each). Germline V gene sequence: CDR1 SGHNT, CDR2 YENEEA. This CDR3 has 17 amino acids. V lost 5 bases to trimming and J lost 2 bases, with 21 bases between them. The CDR3 sequence is CASSTRWPGTEQETQYF. CDR3 in DNA: TGTGCCAGCAGCACGCGGTGGCCTGGGACGGAACAAGAGACCCAGTACTTC. Using reference TRBV11-3 and TRBJ2-5 for the parts outside the CDR3, the full variable domain is EAGVVQSPRYKIIEKKQPVAFWCNPISGHNTLYWYLQNLGQGPELLIRYENEEAVDDSQLPKDRFSAERLKGVDSTLKIQPAELGDSAVYLCASSTRWPGTEQETQYFGPGTRLLVL.

This chain uses TRBV7-6 with TRBJ2-5; 7 positions match TRBD2. With 5 bases clipped from V and 5 bases from J, the junction kept 11 bases outside the gene matches. The CDR3 extends over 15 amino acids. Germline lookup yields CDR1 SGHVS and CDR2 FNYEAQ. The CDR3, as DNA: TGTGCCAGCAGCCCAAGGGACTACCCTGGGGAGACCCAGTACTTC. Its translation is CASSPRDYPGETQYF.

This chain links TRBV6-5 with TRBJ1-4; D possibly corresponds to TRBD1 (5 bases). Germline V CDR1 and CDR2: MNHEY, SVGAGI. Trimming cost V 6 bases and J 10 bases, with 18 bases left between them. CDR3 length: 14 residues. In nucleotides, the CDR3 is TGTGCCAGCAGCACCGGTGGGGCGGTGCGAAAACTGTTTTTT. This encodes CASSTGGAVRKLFF.

This clone was seen only once. The chain joins TRBV7-2 to TRBJ2-5, with 8 nucleotides matching TRBD2. Germline assignment: CDR1 SGHTA and CDR2 FQGNSA. Trimming at V came to 3 bases and at J to 5 bases, leaving 11 bases not matched to a gene. This CDR3 region has 16 residues. The DNA for the CDR3 is TGTGCCAGCAGCTTGGTCGGAGGAGCGGGAGAGGAGACCCAGTACTTC. Its translation is CASSLVGGAGEETQYF.

A single count supports this clone. This chain joins TRBV27 and TRBJ2-3; no clear D gene. This CDR3 region has 14 residues. Germline V gives CDR1 MNHEY, CDR2 SMNVEV (reference sequence). The V end was cut by 7 bases, the J end by 4 bases, with 15 bases between. The CDR3 region has the DNA TGTGCCAGCATACCCCGCCCTACCGCAGATACGCAGTATTTT. Residues: CASIPRPTADTQYF.

The V gene is TRBV14, the J gene TRBJ2-3; D might be TRBD1 (5 bases). Germline V CDR1 and CDR2: SGHDN, FVKESK. The V end lost 4 bases, the J end lost 3 bases, and 11 bases lay between the germline ends. The CDR3 spans 14 residues. The CDR3 spells CASSPQGLTDTQYF. The CDR3 coding sequence is TGTGCCAGCAGCCCCCAGGGCTTGACAGATACGCAGTATTTT.

Remarks on this clone: Other DNA sequences of this sample code for an identical CDR3. This chain links TRBV5-1 with TRBJ1-5; the D is unclear. This CDR3 has 14 residues. V gave up 1 base and J gave up 2 bases, with 7 bases separating them. From germline, CDR1 is SGHRS and CDR2 YFSETQ. Written as DNA, the CDR3 is TGCGCCAGCAGCTTGAGCGGGGGCAATCAGCCCCAGCATTTT. Protein product: CASSLSGGNQPQHF.

This chain connects TRBV19 to TRBJ1-1; no clear D. Per the germline V gene, CDR1 is LNHDA and CDR2 is SQIVND (reference sequence). Trimming cost V 6 bases and J 3 bases, with 8 bases left between them. The CDR3 has 12 residues. CDR3 sequence: CASRTQYTEAFF. The DNA of the CDR3 is TGTGCCAGTAGGACCCAGTACACTGAAGCTTTCTTT.

Concerning this clone itself: A read error is the likely source, as a far larger clone sits one nucleotide away. The rearrangement links TRBV7-9 to TRBJ2-5; no clear D gene. V gave up 0 bases and J gave up 2 bases, with 10 bases separating them. The germline CDR1 and CDR2 sequences are SEHNR and FQNEAQ (reference sequence). This CDR3 has 15 residues. The CDR3 DNA is TGTGCCAGCAGCTTAGCGTGCGCGATACAAGAGACCCAGTACTTC. Protein product: CASSLACAIQETQYF.

CDR3 amino acids: CASRFGSERETQYF. CDR3 DNA: TGTGCCAGCAGGTTCGGGTCGGAGAGGGAGACCCAGTACTTC. This chain joins TRBV6-6 and TRBJ2-5; no definite D call. The CDR3 consists of 14 residues. Germline CDR1 and CDR2: MNHNY and SVGAGI (reference sequence). V was clipped by 6 bases and J by 5 bases, with 16 bases between them.

The chain couples TRBV7-3 to TRBJ1-1; a possible D gene is TRBD1 (6 bases). The CDR3 consists of 15 residues. Germline CDR1 SGHTA, CDR2 FQGTGA. V shed 5 bases and J shed 3 bases, with 16 bases lying between them. The CDR3 nucleotides are TGTGCCAGCAGCCAACTTGGGGGCCAATACACTGAAGCTTTCTTT. The encoded protein is CASSQLGGQYTEAFF. The entire variable domain, with the rest obtained from reference TRBV7-3 and TRBJ1-1, is as follows: GAGVSQTPSNKVTEKGKYVELRCDPISGHTALYWYRQSLGQGPEFLIYFQGTGAADDSGLPNDRFFAVRPEGSVSTLKIQRTERGDSAVYLCASSQLGGQYTEAFFGQGTRLTVV.

This clone was counted many times. This chain links TRBV7-9 with TRBJ1-2; D remains unclear. The CDR3 has 12 residues. Germline CDR1 SEHNR, CDR2 FQNEAQ (reference sequence). V was shortened by 5 bases and J by 6 bases, with 10 bases between the two germline ends. In DNA form, the CDR3 reads TGTGCCAGCAGCCGACGCGGGGATGGCTACACCTTC. Its translation is CASSRRGDGYTF.

This sequence joins TRBV5-1 and TRBJ2-5, with no clear D. The CDR3 sequence is 13 residues long. The ends were cut back, 2 bases at V and 2 bases at J, with 7 bases in the middle. Germline lookup yields CDR1 SGHRS and CDR2 YFSETQ. This chain's CDR3 is CASSFNVQETQYF. DNA for the CDR3: TGCGCCAGCAGCTTTAACGTACAAGAGACCCAGTACTTC.

This clone appeared a few times. J is TRBJ1-1 and V is TRBV6-1; D call uncertain. The CDR3 is 13 residues long. Trimming left V 2 bases short and J 7 bases short, with 11 bases between. Germline V gives CDR1 MNHNS, CDR2 SASEGT. The CDR3 loop reads CASSEQRSGEAFF. CDR3 bases: TGTGCCAGCAGTGAACAGAGGTCGGGTGAAGCTTTCTTT.

This clone has only a few counts. The genes are TRBV14 and TRBJ2-7; D possibly corresponds to TRBD2 (6 bases). The germline CDR1 and CDR2 sequences are SGHDN and FVKESK. The CDR3 spans 14 residues. Trimming shortened V by 0 bases and J by 6 bases, and 12 bases separated the two germline ends. The CDR3 DNA reads TGTGCCAGCAGCCAAGATGGGCGGGGAGGCGAGCAGTACTTC. This gives the protein CASSQDGRGGEQYF.

Remarks on this clone: A far larger clone is one base from this, pointing to a likely read error. This chain joins TRBV6-1 and TRBJ1-2, with TRBD1 identical over 7 bases. J gave up 4 bases and V 4 bases, and 0 bases lay outside the gene matches. Germline CDR1 reads MNHNS; CDR2 reads SASEGT. CDR3 length: 12 amino acids. The CDR3 region is CASSGDSYGYTF. The DNA for the CDR3 is TGTGCCAGCAGTGGGGACAGCTATGGCTACACCTTC.

The chain employs TRBV7-9 and TRBJ2-2; 7 bases fit TRBD2. This CDR3 is built from 15 residues. After removal of 6 bases from V and 3 bases from J, the junction contained 7 bases not matched to a gene. Germline-derived CDR1 and CDR2 are SEHNR and FQNEAQ (reference sequence). In nucleotides, the CDR3 is TGTGCCAGCAGAAGAGGGGCGGGAGACACCGGGGAGCTGTTTTTT. The encoded protein is CASRRGAGDTGELFF.

The rearrangement uses TRBV6-6 and TRBJ1-5; D not resolved. Germline-derived CDR1 and CDR2 are MNHNY and SVGAGI (reference sequence). Deletions cut 5 bases from V and 0 bases from J, with 11 bases between. The CDR3 has 15 amino acids. The CDR3 DNA follows: TGTGCCAGCAGTACGGCGGGGTCTAGCAATCAGCCCCAGCATTTT. Translating it yields CASSTAGSSNQPQHF.

V usage is TRBV7-2 and J usage is TRBJ2-1; TRBD1 matches 9 bases. In germline, CDR1 is SGHTA, CDR2 FQGNSA. With 5 bases clipped from V and 1 base from J, the junction kept 3 bases outside the gene matches. CDR3 length: 15 residues. CDR3 region: CASSRDRASYNEQFF. CDR3 nucleotide sequence: TGTGCCAGCAGCCGGGACAGGGCGTCCTACAATGAGCAGTTCTTC.

The V call is TRBV18, the J call TRBJ1-3; 7 bases match TRBD1. Germline lookup yields CDR1 KGHSH and CDR2 LQKENI. The CDR3 is 14 residues long. Trimming cost V 3 bases and J 3 bases; bases outside gene matches: 2. The CDR3 DNA reads TGTGCCAGCTCACCCGGGACAGTTGGAAACACCATATATTTT. It yields the protein CASSPGTVGNTIYF.

This chain joins TRBV2 and TRBJ2-7; D assignment may be TRBD1 or TRBD2 (5 bases each). V lost 3 bases to trimming and J lost 1 base, with 16 bases between them. The germline CDR1 and CDR2 sequences are SNHLY and FYNNEI. CDR3 length: 16 residues. CDR3 protein: CASSERGPNFSYEQYF. The CDR3 DNA reads TGTGCCAGCAGTGAGAGGGGTCCGAACTTTTCCTACGAGCAGTACTTC.

The rearrangement links TRBV27 to TRBJ1-1; 7 positions match TRBD1. V shed 2 bases and J 1 base; nucleotides not matched to a gene: 10. Germline V gene lookup returns CDR1 MNHEY and CDR2 SMNVEV (reference sequence). There are 17 residues in the CDR3. The CDR3 spells CASSLRLQGPTNTEAFF. The CDR3 DNA sequence: TGTGCCAGCAGTTTACGTTTACAGGGGCCGACGAACACTGAAGCTTTCTTT.

This chain joins TRBV28 and TRBJ2-2; 10 bases map to TRBD1. From germline, CDR1 is MDHEN and CDR2 SYDVKM. The CDR3 is 18 residues long. V gave up 8 bases and J gave up 0 bases; unmatched junction bases: 12. The CDR3 loop is CASRKGTGAASNTGELFF. The CDR3 region has the DNA TGTGCCAGCCGAAAAGGGACAGGGGCGGCATCGAACACCGGGGAGCTGTTTTTT.

This clone was recorded a few times. J is TRBJ2-1 and V is TRBV6-1; D gene ambiguous. Trimming removed 8 bases at V and 2 bases at J, with 13 bases between. The CDR3 totals 14 residues. Germline V gene lookup returns CDR1 MNHNS and CDR2 SASEGT. The CDR3 DNA follows: TGTGCCAGCGCCCTTACTGGAGCCTACAATGAGCAGTTCTTC. It is translated as CASALTGAYNEQFF.

This chain uses TRBV6-6 with TRBJ1-2, with a possible D match to TRBD1 (6 bases). V was clipped by 0 bases and J by 8 bases, with 10 bases between them. The CDR3 runs 13 residues. Germline V gene sequence: CDR1 MNHNY, CDR2 SVGAGI (reference sequence). DNA for the CDR3: TGTGCCAGCAGTTACTCGGGGGCGCGGGGCTACACCTTC. Protein sequence: CASSYSGARGYTF.

This clone was recorded a few times. The rearrangement joins TRBV20-1 to TRBJ1-2, with D unresolved. Germline CDR1 is DFQATT and CDR2 is SNEGSKA (reference sequence). This CDR3 spans 11 amino acids. V lost 1 base and J lost 10, with 10 bases in between. The CDR3 region has the DNA TGCAGTGCTAGAGCACCTCAGTTCTACACCTTC. Its translation: CSARAPQFYTF.

This chain uses TRBV4-3 with TRBJ2-1, with 10 bases identical to TRBD2. Germline CDR1 and CDR2: LGHNA and YSLEER. V lost 0 bases to trimming and J lost 5 bases; unmatched junction nucleotides: 7. This CDR3 is built from 17 residues. This CDR3 is CASSQDVFGLADNEQFF. The CDR3 DNA reads TGCGCCAGCAGCCAAGATGTTTTTGGACTAGCGGACAATGAGCAGTTCTTC.